This T cell receptor (beta chain) appears in the sequencing data of a study of OX40 agonist ivuxolimab in advanced cancers. Some clones are missing from TCRdb's copy, which holds only in-frame ones; the method was immunoSEQ multiplex PCR. The repertoire includes about 72,000 clones, about four fifths of them detected once, and roughly 2.3% sits in the top ten. The TCR was taken from an adult with an advanced solid tumor such as melanoma, head and neck, liver or kidney cancer. The sequenced sample was CD4+ or CD8+ T cells sorted from blood, obtained in a trial of the OX40 agonist ivuxolimab.

CDR3 bases: TGTGCCAGCAGCAAAGGGACAGATACGCAGTATTTT. Amino acid sequence: CASSKGTDTQYF. The J gene is TRBJ2-3, the V gene TRBV21-1. TRBV21-1 corresponds to a pseudogene. The CDR3 covers 12 residues.